This entry concerns a single T cell receptor beta chain. Its antigen remains unknown. It was after approximately 11 days of culture that CD4+ T cells were isolated. The infection with SARS-CoV-2 (confirmed by PCR) occurred in this person between March and December 2020. This entry belongs to a study of vaccination effects on CD4 cells after COVID-19. Study-wide points: By a late point after vaccination, infection- and vaccine-induced clones had shrunk markedly through clonal contraction.

Libraries were prepared by immunoSEQ multiplex PCR; TCRdb keeps only in-frame clonotypes and omits some of them. This repertoire shows around 45,000 clones, 60% to 85% found once; its top ten account for roughly 10%. The CDR3 extends over 14 amino acids. CDR1 LNHDA and CDR2 SQIVND come from the germline V gene (reference sequence). Trimming left V 7 bases short and J 4 bases short, with 16 bases between. This specimen was CD4+ T cells from PBMCs cultured without peptide, taken before COVID-19 vaccination. This chain links TRBV19 with TRBJ1-1; maybe TRBD1 (5 bases). This TCR came from a human donor who had a prior SARS-CoV-2 infection. This CDR3 is CASIVGDSRTEAFF. The CDR3 DNA follows: TGTGCCAGTATTGTGGGCGACAGCCGCACTGAAGCTTTCTTT.